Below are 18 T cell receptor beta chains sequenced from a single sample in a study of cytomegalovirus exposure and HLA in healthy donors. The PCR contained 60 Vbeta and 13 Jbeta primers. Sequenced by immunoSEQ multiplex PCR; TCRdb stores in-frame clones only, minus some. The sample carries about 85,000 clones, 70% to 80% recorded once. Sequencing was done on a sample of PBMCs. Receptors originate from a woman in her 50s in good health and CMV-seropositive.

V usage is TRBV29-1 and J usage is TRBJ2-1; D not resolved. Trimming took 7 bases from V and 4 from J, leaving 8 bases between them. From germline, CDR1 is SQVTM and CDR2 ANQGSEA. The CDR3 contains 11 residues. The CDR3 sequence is CSGVAYNEQFF. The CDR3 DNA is TGCAGCGGTGTGGCATACAATGAGCAGTTCTTC.

Here the CDR3 reads CASSLAQGAINEQYF. CDR3 bases: TGTGCCAGCAGCTTAGCGCAGGGGGCGATCAACGAGCAGTACTTC. The V gene is TRBV7-6, the J gene TRBJ2-7; the match to TRBD1 covers 8 bases. There are 15 residues in the CDR3. J gave up 5 bases and V 0 bases, and 6 bases lay outside the gene matches. Germline loops: CDR1 SGHVS, CDR2 FNYEAQ.

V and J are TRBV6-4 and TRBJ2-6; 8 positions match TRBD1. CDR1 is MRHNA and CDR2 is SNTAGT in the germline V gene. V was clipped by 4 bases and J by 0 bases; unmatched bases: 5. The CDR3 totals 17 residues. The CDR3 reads CASSAGQAYSGANVLTF. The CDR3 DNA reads TGTGCCAGCAGTGCGGGACAGGCATACTCTGGGGCCAACGTCCTGACTTTC.

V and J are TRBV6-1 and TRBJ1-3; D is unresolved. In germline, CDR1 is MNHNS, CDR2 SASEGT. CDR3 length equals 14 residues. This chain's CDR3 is CVIVPGDSGNTIYF. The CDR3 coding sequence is TGTGTCATTGTTCCCGGGGACTCTGGAAACACCATATATTTT.

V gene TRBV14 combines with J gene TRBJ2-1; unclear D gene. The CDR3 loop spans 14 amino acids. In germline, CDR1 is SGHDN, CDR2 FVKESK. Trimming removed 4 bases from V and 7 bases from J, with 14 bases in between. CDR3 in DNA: TGTGCCAGCAGCCGGGCAAGTCCTGGAAATGAGCAGTTCTTC. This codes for CASSRASPGNEQFF.

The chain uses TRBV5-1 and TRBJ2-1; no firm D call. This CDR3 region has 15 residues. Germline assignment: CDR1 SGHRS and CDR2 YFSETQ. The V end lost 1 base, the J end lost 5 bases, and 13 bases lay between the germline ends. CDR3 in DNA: TGCGCCAGCAGCTTGACCTCCGAGGATAACAATGAGCAGTTCTTC. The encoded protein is CASSLTSEDNNEQFF.

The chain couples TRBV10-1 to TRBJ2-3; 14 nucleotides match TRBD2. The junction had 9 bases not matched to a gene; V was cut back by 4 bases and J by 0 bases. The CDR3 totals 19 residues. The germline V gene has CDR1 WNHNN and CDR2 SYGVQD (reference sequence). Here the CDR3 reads CASSVGTSGGGRSTDTQYF. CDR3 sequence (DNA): TGCGCCAGCAGTGTTGGGACTAGCGGGGGAGGGCGTAGCACAGATACGCAGTATTTT.

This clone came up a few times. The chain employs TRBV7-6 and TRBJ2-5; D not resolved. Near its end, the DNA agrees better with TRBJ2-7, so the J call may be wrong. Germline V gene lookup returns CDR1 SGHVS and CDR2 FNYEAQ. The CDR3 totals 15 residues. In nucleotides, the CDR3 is TGTGCCAGCAGCCTCGACTCCACCAGCTCCTACGAGCAGTACTTC. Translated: CASSLDSTSSYEQYF.

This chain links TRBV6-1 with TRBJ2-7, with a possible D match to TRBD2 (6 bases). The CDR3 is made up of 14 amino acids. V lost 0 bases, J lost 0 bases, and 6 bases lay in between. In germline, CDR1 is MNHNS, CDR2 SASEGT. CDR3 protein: CASSEAGLSYEQYV. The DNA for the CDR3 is TGTGCCAGCAGTGAAGCGGGACTCTCCTACGAGCAGTACGTC.

This chain's CDR3 is CSDAGTAYGYTF. Here the CDR3 DNA reads TGCAGTGATGCGGGGACGGCGTATGGCTACACCTTC. The rearrangement links TRBV29-1 to TRBJ1-2; weak D call: TRBD1 (5 bases). CDR1 and CDR2 from the germline V gene are SQVTM and ANQGSEA. The CDR3 totals 12 residues.

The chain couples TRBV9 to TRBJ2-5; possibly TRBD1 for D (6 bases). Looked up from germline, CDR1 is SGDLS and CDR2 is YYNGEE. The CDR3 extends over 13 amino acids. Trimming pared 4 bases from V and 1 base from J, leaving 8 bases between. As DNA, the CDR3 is TGTGCCAGCAGCAGACAGGTCCAAGAGACCCAGTACTTC. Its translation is CASSRQVQETQYF.

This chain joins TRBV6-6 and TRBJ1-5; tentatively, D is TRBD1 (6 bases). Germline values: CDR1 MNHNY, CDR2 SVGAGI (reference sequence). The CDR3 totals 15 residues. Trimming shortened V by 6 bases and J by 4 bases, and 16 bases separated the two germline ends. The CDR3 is CASRQPQGLNQPQHF. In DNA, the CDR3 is TGTGCCAGCAGACAACCTCAGGGGCTGAATCAGCCCCAGCATTTT.

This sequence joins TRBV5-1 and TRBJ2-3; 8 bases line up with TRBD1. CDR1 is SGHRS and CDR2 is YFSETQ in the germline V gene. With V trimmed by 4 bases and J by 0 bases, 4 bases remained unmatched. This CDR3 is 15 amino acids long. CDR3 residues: CASSPGTGSTDTQYF. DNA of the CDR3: TGCGCCAGCAGCCCGGGGACAGGAAGCACAGATACGCAGTATTTT.

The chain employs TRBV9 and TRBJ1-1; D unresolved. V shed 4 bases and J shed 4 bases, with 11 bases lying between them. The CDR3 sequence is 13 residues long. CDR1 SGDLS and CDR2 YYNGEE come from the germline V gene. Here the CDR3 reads CASSLGDSTEAFF. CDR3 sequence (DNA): TGTGCCAGCAGCCTCGGGGATTCCACTGAAGCTTTCTTT.

The CDR3 DNA reads TGTGCCAGCGGTACCGAGGGGGGGAGGGAAAAACTGTTTTTT. Its protein product is CASGTEGGREKLFF. V gene TRBV27 combines with J gene TRBJ1-4; possibly TRBD1 for D (6 bases). Trimming left V 8 bases short and J 8 bases short, with 18 bases between. CDR1 is MNHEY and CDR2 is SMNVEV in the germline V gene (reference sequence). The CDR3 consists of 14 residues.

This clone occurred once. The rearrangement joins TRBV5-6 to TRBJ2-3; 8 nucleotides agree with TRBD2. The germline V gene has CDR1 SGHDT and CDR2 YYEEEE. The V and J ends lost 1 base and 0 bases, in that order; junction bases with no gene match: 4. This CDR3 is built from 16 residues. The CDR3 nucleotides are TGTGCCAGCAGCTTGTCCAGCGGGGGAAGCACAGATACGCAGTATTTT. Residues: CASSLSSGGSTDTQYF. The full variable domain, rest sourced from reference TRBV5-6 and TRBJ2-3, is DAGVTQSPTHLIKTRGQQVTLRCSPKSGHDTVSWYQQALGQGPQFIFQYYEEEERQRGNFPDRFSGHQFPNYSSELNVNALLLGDSALYLCASSLSSGGSTDTQYFGPGTRLTVL.

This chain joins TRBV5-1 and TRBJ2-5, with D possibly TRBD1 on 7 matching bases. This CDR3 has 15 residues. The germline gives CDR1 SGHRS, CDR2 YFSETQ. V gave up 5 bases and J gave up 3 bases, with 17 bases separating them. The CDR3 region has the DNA TGCGCCAGCAGTTTTCCAGGGGGGAAGAAAGAGACCCAGTACTTC. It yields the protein CASSFPGGKKETQYF.

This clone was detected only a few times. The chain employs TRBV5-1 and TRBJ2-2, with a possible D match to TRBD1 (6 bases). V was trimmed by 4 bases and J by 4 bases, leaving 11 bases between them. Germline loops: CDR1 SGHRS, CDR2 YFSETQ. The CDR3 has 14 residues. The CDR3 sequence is CASSTQGFTGELFF. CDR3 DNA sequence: TGCGCCAGCAGCACCCAGGGGTTCACCGGGGAGCTGTTTTTT.